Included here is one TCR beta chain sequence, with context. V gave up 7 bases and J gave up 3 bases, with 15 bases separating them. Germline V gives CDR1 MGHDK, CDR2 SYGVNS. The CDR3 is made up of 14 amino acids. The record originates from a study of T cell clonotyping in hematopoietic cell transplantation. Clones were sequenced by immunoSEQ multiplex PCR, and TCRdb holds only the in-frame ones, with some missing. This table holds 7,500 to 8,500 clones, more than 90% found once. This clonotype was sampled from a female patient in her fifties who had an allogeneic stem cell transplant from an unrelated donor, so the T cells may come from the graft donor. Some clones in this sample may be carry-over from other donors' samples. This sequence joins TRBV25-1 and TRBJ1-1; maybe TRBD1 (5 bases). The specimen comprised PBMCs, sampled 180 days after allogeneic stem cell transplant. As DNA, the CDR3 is TGTGCCAGCACTACGACGGGAGGGGACACTGAAGCTTTCTTT. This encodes CASTTTGGDTEAFF.